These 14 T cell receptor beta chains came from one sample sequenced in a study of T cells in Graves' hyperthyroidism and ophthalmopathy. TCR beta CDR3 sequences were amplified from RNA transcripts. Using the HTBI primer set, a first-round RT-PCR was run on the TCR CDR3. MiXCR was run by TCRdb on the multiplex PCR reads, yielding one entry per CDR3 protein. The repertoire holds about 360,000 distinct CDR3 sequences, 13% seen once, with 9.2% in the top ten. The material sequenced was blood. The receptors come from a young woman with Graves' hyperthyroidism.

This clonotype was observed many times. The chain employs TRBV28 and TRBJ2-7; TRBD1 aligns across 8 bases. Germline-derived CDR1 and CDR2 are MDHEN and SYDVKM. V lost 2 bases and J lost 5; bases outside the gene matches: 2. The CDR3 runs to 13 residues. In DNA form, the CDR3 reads TGTGCCAGCAGTTTAACACAGGGGGACGAGCAGTACTTC. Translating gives CASSLTQGDEQYF. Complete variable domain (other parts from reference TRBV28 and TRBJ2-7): DVKVTQSSRYLVKRTGEKVFLECVQDMDHENMFWYRQDPGLGLRLIYFSYDVKMKEKGDIPEGYSVSREKKERFSLILESASTNQTSMYLCASSLTQGDEQYFGPGTRLTVT.

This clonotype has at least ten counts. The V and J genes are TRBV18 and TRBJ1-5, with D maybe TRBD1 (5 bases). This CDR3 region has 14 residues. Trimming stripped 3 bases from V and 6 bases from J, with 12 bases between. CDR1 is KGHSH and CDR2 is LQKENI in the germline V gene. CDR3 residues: CASSPVDTGQPQHF. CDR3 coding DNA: TGTGCCAGCTCACCCGTGGACACAGGTCAGCCCCAGCATTTT.

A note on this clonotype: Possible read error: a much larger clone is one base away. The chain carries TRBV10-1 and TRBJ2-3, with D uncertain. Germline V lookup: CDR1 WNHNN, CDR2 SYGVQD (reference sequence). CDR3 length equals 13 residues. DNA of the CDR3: TGCGCCACCAGATCAAGGAGTACAGATGCGCAGTATTTT. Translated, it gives CATRSRSTDAQYF.

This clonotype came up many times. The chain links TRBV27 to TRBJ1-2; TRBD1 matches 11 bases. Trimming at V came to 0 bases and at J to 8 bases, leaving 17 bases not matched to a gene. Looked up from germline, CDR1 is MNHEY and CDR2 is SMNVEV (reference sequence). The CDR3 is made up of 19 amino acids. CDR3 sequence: CASSLSGTGGGTRVMGYTF. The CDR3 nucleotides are TGTGCCAGCAGTTTATCGGGGACAGGGGGAGGGACCCGCGTTATGGGCTACACCTTC.

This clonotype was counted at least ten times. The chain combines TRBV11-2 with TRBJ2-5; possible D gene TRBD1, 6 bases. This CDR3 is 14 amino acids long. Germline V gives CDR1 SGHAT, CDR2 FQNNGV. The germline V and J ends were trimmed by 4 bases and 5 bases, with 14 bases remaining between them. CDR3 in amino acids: CASSSVTGTETQYF. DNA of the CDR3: TGTGCCAGCAGCTCCGTGACAGGAACGGAGACCCAGTACTTC.

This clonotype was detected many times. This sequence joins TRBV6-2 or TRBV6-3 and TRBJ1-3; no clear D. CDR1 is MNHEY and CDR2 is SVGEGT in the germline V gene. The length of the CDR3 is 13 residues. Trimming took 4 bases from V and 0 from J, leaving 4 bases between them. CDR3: CASSWSSGNTIYF. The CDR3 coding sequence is TGTGCCAGCAGTTGGTCCTCTGGAAACACCATATATTTT.

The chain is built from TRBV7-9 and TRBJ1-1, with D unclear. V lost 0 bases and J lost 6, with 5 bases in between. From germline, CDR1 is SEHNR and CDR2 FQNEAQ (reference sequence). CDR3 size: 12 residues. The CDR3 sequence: CASSLATAEAFF. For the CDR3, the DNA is TGTGCCAGCAGCTTAGCAACCGCTGAAGCTTTCTTT.

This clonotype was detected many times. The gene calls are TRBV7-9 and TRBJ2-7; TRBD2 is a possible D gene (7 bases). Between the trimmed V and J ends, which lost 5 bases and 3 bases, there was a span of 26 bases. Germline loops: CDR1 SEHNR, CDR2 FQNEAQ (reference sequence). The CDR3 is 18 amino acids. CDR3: CASSGRTAWGGDFYEQYF. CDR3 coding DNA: TGTGCCAGCAGCGGAAGGACAGCATGGGGGGGAGATTTCTACGAGCAGTACTTC.

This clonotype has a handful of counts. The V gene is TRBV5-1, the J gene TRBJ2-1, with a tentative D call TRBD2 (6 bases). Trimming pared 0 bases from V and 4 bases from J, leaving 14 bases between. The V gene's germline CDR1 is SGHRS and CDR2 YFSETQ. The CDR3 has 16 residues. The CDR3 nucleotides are TGCGCCAGCAGCTTGGCCGGGGCGGGAACTTACAATGAGCAGTTCTTC. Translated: CASSLAGAGTYNEQFF.

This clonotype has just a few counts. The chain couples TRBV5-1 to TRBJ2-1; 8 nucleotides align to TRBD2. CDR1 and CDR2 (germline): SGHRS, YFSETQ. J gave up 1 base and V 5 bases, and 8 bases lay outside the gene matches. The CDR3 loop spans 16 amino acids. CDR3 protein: CASSRRSGKSYNEQFF. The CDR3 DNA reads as TGCGCCAGCAGTCGACGTAGCGGGAAATCCTACAATGAGCAGTTCTTC.

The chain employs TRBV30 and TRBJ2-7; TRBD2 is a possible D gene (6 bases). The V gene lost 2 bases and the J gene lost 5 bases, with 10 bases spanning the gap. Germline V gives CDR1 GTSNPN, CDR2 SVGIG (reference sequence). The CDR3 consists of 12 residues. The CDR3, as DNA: TGTGCCTGGAGTCGGTCGGGGGACGAGCAGTACTTC. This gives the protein CAWSRSGDEQYF.

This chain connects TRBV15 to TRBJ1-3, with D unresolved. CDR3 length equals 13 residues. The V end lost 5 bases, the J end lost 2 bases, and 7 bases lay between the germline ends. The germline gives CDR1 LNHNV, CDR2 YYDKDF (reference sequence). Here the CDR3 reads CATSRTTGNTIYF. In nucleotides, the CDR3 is TGTGCCACCAGCCGGACGACTGGAAACACCATATATTTT. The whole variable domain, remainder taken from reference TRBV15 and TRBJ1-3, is DAMVIQNPRYQVTQFGKPVTLSCSQTLNHNVMYWYQQKSSQAPKLLFHYYDKDFNNEADTPDNFQSRRPNTSFCFLDIRSPGLGDTAMYLCATSRTTGNTIYFGEGSWLTVV.

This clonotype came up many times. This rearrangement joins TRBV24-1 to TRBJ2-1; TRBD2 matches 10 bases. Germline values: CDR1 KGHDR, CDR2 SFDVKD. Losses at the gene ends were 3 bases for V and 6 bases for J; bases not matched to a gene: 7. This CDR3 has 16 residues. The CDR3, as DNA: TGTGCCACCAGTGATAGCAGCGGGAGGGCCGTCAATGAGCAGTTCTTC. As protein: CATSDSSGRAVNEQFF.

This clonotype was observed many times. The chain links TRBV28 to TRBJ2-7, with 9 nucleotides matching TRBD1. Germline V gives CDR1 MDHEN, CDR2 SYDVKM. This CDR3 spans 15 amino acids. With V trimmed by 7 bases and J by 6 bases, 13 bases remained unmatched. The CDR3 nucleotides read TGTGCCAGCACGCGAGCTGGGACAGGGTATTCCGAGCAGTACTTC. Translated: CASTRAGTGYSEQYF.